This T cell receptor (beta chain) was retrieved from a study of T cell responses to AZD1222 COVID-19 vaccine. Study conclusions and caveats: Only six or seven AZD1222 recipients were seropositive at baseline. Two doses of AZD1222 preceded a rise in Spike-specific TCR breadth and depth. Epitopes outside B.1.351 and B.1.1.7 mutated regions reportedly drew nearly half of spike TCRs.

Germline CDR1 and CDR2: MNHEY and SVGEGT. This CDR3 spans 11 amino acids. Trimming took 3 bases from V and 4 from J, leaving 2 bases between them. Pooled in the analysis were second doses at about 4 or about 12 weeks. Sequencing used immunoSEQ multiplex PCR; TCRdb keeps in-frame clones, though not all of them. Altogether about 180,000 clones are present, 90% to 95% being singletons, with the ten largest covering 1.6%. Regarding this clone: Antigen: not known.

This sequence joins TRBV6-2 or TRBV6-3 and TRBJ2-3; D not resolved. The source material was peripheral blood, sampled 28 days after the second AZD1222 dose. The receptor was derived from an adult who received the AZD1222 COVID-19 vaccine. This CDR3 reads CASSYPDTQYF. The CDR3 DNA sequence: TGTGCCAGCAGTTATCCAGATACGCAGTATTTT.